This T cell receptor (beta chain) stems from a study of blood T cell repertoires in COVID-19. Per the study methods: From reference gene primer amplification, estimates of nucleated cell counts were derived. Data came from immunoSEQ multiplex PCR; TCRdb stores just in-frame clones and leaves some out. That table is the source of V, J and clone size, and D and trimming were worked out from the DNA. The data contain roughly 150,000 clones, around 90% of them seen just once; the ten biggest clones take up 2% to 3%. Germline CDR1 reads KGHSH; CDR2 reads LQKENI. The CDR3 has 15 residues. V was trimmed by 0 bases and J by 4 bases, leaving 9 bases between them.

This rearrangement joins TRBV18 to TRBJ1-4; possible D gene TRBD1, 5 bases. This receptor was obtained from a man aged 18 to 29 with acute or convalescent COVID-19. The specimen sequenced was peripheral blood. This CDR3 is CASSPPKQVNEKLFF. The CDR3 DNA sequence: TGTGCCAGCTCACCACCGAAACAGGTTAATGAAAAACTGTTTTTT.